These T cell receptor beta chains were read from a single sample in a study of blood T cell repertoires in COVID-19. Measured with immunoSEQ multiplex PCR; TCRdb has only the in-frame clones, and not every one. Found here are around 300,000 clones, around nine tenths of them singletons; the top ten hold 0.94%. The sequencing input was peripheral blood. The source is a woman in her 40s who had recovered from COVID-19. Each CDR3 is given with its conserved first and last residue.

v_call	j_call	cdr3_aa
TRBV5-1	TRBJ2-3	CASSDWTSGTSDTQYF
TRBV3-1/TRBV3-2	TRBJ2-1	CASSQGTPSFNEQFF
TRBV6-2/TRBV6-3	TRBJ2-3	CASSYPGLAVSTDTQYF
TRBV7-2	TRBJ2-5	CASSLAVGGQETQYF
TRBV12-3/TRBV12-4	TRBJ2-5	CASSLGTSQYF
TRBV7-9	TRBJ1-5	CASSGGGGAHQPQHF
TRBV6-5	TRBJ2-2	CASRGQAANTGELFF
TRBV24-1	TRBJ2-3	CATSESPPQGTDTQYF
TRBV6-2/TRBV6-3	TRBJ2-2	CASSYDLAIMGTGELFF
TRBV7-8	TRBJ2-7	CASSRGASGSTSSYEQYF
TRBV19	TRBJ2-5	CASSIGAGLEETQYF
TRBV29-1	TRBJ2-5	CSGGLAGGQETQYF
TRBV3-1/TRBV3-2	TRBJ1-1	CASSQIRNTEAFF
TRBV19	TRBJ2-5	CASSTQGHPQETQYF
TRBV24-1	TRBJ2-1	CATSAPGQAYNEQFF
TRBV9	TRBJ1-5	CASSVGPDSNQPQHF
TRBV2	TRBJ2-7	CASSGTSNEQYF
TRBV28	TRBJ2-1	CASSPTDFPNEQFF
TRBV28	TRBJ1-1	CASSSGHAVRAFF
TRBV5-4	TRBJ1-1	CASNPGERNTEAFF
TRBV7-9	TRBJ1-6	CASSPPQREANNSPLHF
TRBV11-2	TRBJ2-7	CASSLIGAGGDSYEQYF
TRBV6-5	TRBJ2-2	CASSSQTTTGELFF
TRBV19	TRBJ2-7	CASSIGTSGTYEQYF
TRBV5-8	TRBJ2-7	CASSLTGQFEQYF
TRBV7-6	TRBJ2-2	CASSQGGGANTGELFF
TRBV4-2	TRBJ2-1	CASSQAAGTQLHNEQFF
TRBV28	TRBJ2-7	CASSPYPALSSYEQYF
TRBV12-5	TRBJ2-1	CASALPRTSGNNEQFF
TRBV6-1	TRBJ2-2	CASSDHRDILYTGELFF
TRBV6-4	TRBJ2-1	CASRAAPVPRPLGDYNEQFF
TRBV30	TRBJ2-2	CAWRSGLGKYGELFF
TRBV10-3	TRBJ1-2	CAISGDRGGPGRSANYGYTF
TRBV21-1	TRBJ2-7	CASSKGGQEPYEQYF
TRBV12-3/TRBV12-4	TRBJ1-5	CASSVEGNQPQHF
TRBV30	TRBJ2-1	CAWIPGLAGVIPFF
TRBV7-9	TRBJ2-1	CASSPPLGLAQNNEQFF
TRBV29-1	TRBJ2-1	CSVSTSGIGNEQFF
TRBV5-1	TRBJ1-6	CASSFEPGQGNSPLHF
TRBV30	TRBJ2-1	CAWSSGGGAGGPFSEQFF
TRBV19	TRBJ1-5	CASSIGETGVRPQHF